The next 4 T cell receptor beta chains were all read from a single sample in a study of blood T cell repertoires in COVID-19. TCRdb keeps only in-frame clones here, not all; method: immunoSEQ multiplex PCR. In the table there are roughly 150,000 clones, about 83% of which are singletons. Sequenced input: peripheral blood. The receptors come from a woman older than 75 with acute or convalescent COVID-19.

The chain links TRBV6-5 to TRBJ1-2; D remains ambiguous. V was pared by 6 bases and J by 3 bases, with 8 bases between. CDR3 length: 12 residues. CDR1 is MNHEY and CDR2 is SVGAGI in the germline V gene. The CDR3 nucleotides read TGTGCCAGCAGCGCGATGGACTATGGCTACACCTTC. It yields the protein CASSAMDYGYTF.

A word on this clone: The junction departs from the called germline gene at one end, perhaps through a read error. J is TRBJ1-5 and V is TRBV5-6, with D possibly being TRBD1 (6 bases). This CDR3 spans 14 amino acids. Germline assignment: CDR1 SGHDT and CDR2 YYEEEE. In DNA, the CDR3 is TGTGCCAGCAGCTTGTTCAGGGGTGATCAACCCCAGCATTTT. This encodes CASSLFRGDQPQHF.

This clone ranks as medium-sized (0.01 to 0.1%). This chain joins TRBV12-3 or TRBV12-4 and TRBJ1-5; D unclear. V was shortened by 3 bases and J by 4 bases, with 7 bases between the two germline ends. There are 13 residues in the CDR3. The DNA of the CDR3 is TGTGCCAGCAGTTTTTCGGAGAATCAGCCCCAGCATTTT. Translated: CASSFSENQPQHF.

The chain combines TRBV19 with TRBJ2-7; no reliable D call. V was clipped by 3 bases and J by 0 bases, with 6 bases between them. There are 13 residues in the CDR3. Germline CDR1 is LNHDA and CDR2 is SQIVND (reference sequence). The CDR3 bases are TGTGCCAGTAGTATCGGGTCCTCCTACGAGCAGTACTTC. This sequence encodes CASSIGSSYEQYF.